This T cell receptor (beta chain) was found in a study of T-cell memory formation after mild COVID-19. Study-wide results and caveats: The study detected some responding clones in pre-infection memory, suggesting cross-reactive memory joined. Of the contracting clones, CD4+ ones lay mainly in CM and EM, and CD8+ ones in EMRA.

Each CDR3 protein gets one entry after TCRdb re-called the 5' RACE reads with MiXCR. The top ten clones hold under 25% of a sample with 470,000 or so distinct CDR3 sequences, approximately 19% of them seen once. The table lists this clonotype with a count of one. Its cognate antigen is unknown. The receptor was isolated from a young man who had mild COVID-19 (a few samples of this study predate the infection). Cell type and time point are not known. The sample consisted of PBMCs or a T cell subset sorted from them (not recorded which).

CDR3 DNA sequence: TGTGCCAGCAGTTACGACGGCGGGAGCTCTGGGGCCAACGTCCTGACTTTC. Translation: CASSYDGGSSGANVLTF. The chain combines TRBV6-5 with TRBJ2-6; TRBD2 matches at 7 bases. After removal of 2 bases from V and 0 bases from J, the junction contained 4 bases not matched to a gene. The CDR3 totals 17 residues. Looked up from germline, CDR1 is MNHEY and CDR2 is SVGAGI.